This TCR beta chain was captured by sequencing in a study of T cell responses to AZD1222 COVID-19 vaccine. V lost 0 bases, J lost 6 bases, and 11 bases lay in between. The CDR3 totals 14 residues. CDR1 and CDR2 (germline): SGDLS, YYNGEE. Data came from immunoSEQ multiplex PCR; TCRdb stores just in-frame clones and leaves some out. The sample comprises approximately 110,000 clones, about 85% of which are singletons, and 5.5% to 8% rests with the top ten. This specimen consisted of peripheral blood, obtained on day 0 of AZD1222 vaccination. The V and J genes are TRBV9 and TRBJ2-3; no clear D gene. The sequence came from an adult in good health. The CDR3 sequence: CASSVGFGWDTQYF. DNA for the CDR3: TGTGCCAGCAGCGTAGGATTCGGGTGGGATACGCAGTATTTT.